The present TCR beta chain was sequenced within a study of response to subunit inactivated influenza vaccine listed by TCRdb under 2018. About the study as a whole: The study used deep quantitative T cell receptor repertoire profiling to track responses to a trivalent subunit inactivated influenza vaccine. Summary of the overall study and its limitations: The authors proposed that each seasonal influenza vaccination may bring in only a limited number of new T cells.

Libraries were made using RT-PCR. For sequencing, an Illumina HiSeq 2500 was employed. TCRdb reanalyzed the raw reads on its own, using fastp at Q25 for trimming and MiXCR for clone calling, and kept in-frame beta chains. Here each entry gathers all rows of one CDR3 protein and keeps the most common genes and DNA. Here the sample has around 710,000 distinct CDR3 sequences; 11% to 15% occur a single time. Less than 9% of the sample is in the top ten clones. The junction shows trimming of 1 base on V and 2 bases on J, and the gene matches do not reach 5 bases of it. The CDR3 starts with the cysteine, ends with the phenylalanine, and has 16 residues. The sequence is cut down to CDR3 DNA, 48 bases in frame from base 1. CDR1 and CDR2 are drawn from the germline V gene: MDHEN, SYDVKM. Notes on this clonotype: Its antigen is unknown. Per-base quality was not reported, and no clone a single base away is much larger than it.

The TCR comes from a man in his fifties or sixties who received an inactivated influenza vaccine. Donor details come from another sample of the same person, matched by shared clones. The specimen was PBMCs from blood, collected 14 to 15 days before vaccination. The chain joins TRBV28 to TRBJ2-7; 10 bases in the middle match TRBD1. The sequenced DNA: TGTGCCAGCAGTTTATTTGGGACAGGGGCCCCCTACGAGCAGTACTTC. Translation gives CASSLFGTGAPYEQYF.